The clone carrying this TCR beta chain was recorded at least ten times. This entry is derived from a study of blood T cells in healthy people across ages. The authors ran a second PCR of 7 to 11 cycles using a sample-barcoded 5' primer and a J-beta primer mix. Using its own MiXCR run on the 5' RACE reads, TCRdb lists one record per CDR3 protein. The data contain approximately 810,000 distinct CDR3 sequences, about 28% of them seen just once; the ten biggest clones take up around a sixth. All donors came from Russia, were Caucasian and healthy, and spanned ages about 6 to 100. Trimming removed 4 bases from V and 2 bases from J; junction bases left unmatched: 7. Germline V gene data show CDR1 as SEHNR and CDR2 as FQNEAQ (reference sequence). This CDR3 region has 18 residues.

The chain joins TRBV7-9 to TRBJ2-6; 11 positions match TRBD1. The source of this sequence is an elderly woman in good health. Sequenced input: blood. The CDR3 DNA sequence: TGTGCCAGCAGCTCTACTTGGACAGGGGGCGCTGGGGCCAACGTCCTGACTTTC. Residues: CASSSTWTGGAGANVLTF.